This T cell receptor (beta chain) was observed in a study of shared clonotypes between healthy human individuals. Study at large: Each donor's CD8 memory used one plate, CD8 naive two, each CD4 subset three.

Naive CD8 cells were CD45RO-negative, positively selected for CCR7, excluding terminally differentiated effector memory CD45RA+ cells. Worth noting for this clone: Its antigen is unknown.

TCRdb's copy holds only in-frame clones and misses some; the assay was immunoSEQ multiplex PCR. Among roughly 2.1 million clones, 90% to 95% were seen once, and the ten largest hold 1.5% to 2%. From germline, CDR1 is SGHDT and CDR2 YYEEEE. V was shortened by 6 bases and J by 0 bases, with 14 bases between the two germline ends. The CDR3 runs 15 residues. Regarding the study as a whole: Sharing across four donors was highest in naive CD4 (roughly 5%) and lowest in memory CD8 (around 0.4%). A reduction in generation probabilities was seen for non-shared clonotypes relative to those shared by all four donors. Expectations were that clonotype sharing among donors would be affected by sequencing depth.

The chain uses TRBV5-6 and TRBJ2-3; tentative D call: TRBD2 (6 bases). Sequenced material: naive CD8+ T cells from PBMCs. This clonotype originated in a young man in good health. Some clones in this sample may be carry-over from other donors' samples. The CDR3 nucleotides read TGTGCCAGCAAACCCGGGGGTGGGAGCACAGATACGCAGTATTTT. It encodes CASKPGGGSTDTQYF.